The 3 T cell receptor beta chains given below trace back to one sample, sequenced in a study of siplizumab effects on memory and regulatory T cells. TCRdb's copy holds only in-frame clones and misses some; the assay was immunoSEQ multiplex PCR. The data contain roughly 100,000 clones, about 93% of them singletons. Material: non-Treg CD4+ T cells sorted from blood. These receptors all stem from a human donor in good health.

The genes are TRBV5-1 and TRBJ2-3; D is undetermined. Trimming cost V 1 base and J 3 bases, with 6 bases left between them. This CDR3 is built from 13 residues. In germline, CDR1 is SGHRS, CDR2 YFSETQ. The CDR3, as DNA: TGCGCCAGCAGCTTGTGGTGGACAGATACGCAGTATTTT. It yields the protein CASSLWWTDTQYF. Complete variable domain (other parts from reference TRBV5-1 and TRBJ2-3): KAGVTQTPRYLIKTRGQQVTLSCSPISGHRSVSWYQQTPGQGLQFLFEYFSETQRNKGNFPGRFSGRQFSNSRSEMNVSTLELGDSALYLCASSLWWTDTQYFGPGTRLTVL.

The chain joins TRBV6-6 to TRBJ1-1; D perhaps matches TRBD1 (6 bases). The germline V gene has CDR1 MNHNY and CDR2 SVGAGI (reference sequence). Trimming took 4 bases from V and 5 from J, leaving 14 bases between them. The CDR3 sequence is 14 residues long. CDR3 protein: CASSFRTEGTEAFF. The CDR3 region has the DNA TGTGCCAGCAGTTTCCGGACAGAAGGGACTGAAGCTTTCTTT.

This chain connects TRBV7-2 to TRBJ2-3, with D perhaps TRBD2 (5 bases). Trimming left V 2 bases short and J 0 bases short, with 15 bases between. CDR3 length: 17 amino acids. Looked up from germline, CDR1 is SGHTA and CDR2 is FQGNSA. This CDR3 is CASSLPLRGRSTDTQYF. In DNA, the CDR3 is TGTGCCAGCAGCTTACCTCTTCGGGGAAGGAGCACAGATACGCAGTATTTT. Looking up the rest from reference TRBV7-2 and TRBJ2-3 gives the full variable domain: GAGVSQSPSNKVTEKGKDVELRCDPISGHTALYWYRQSLGQGLEFLIYFQGNSAPDKSGLPSDRFSAERTGGSVSTLTIQRTQQEDSAVYLCASSLPLRGRSTDTQYFGPGTRLTVL.